This TCR beta chain was recovered during a study of blood T cell repertoires in COVID-19. Data came from immunoSEQ multiplex PCR; TCRdb stores just in-frame clones and leaves some out. The data contain about 95,000 clones, under 90% of them seen just once; the ten biggest clones take up roughly 5.1%. The CDR3 sequence is 15 residues long. Germline trimming cut 4 bases from V and 2 bases from J; bases unmatched to any gene: 6. CDR1 KGHSH and CDR2 LQKENI come from the germline V gene. During active infection, Seattle patients enrolled and were then monitored through disease. Sequencing was carried out using peripheral blood. V gene TRBV18 combines with J gene TRBJ2-7, with TRBD1 matching 9 bases. The TCR sequence derives from a man between 60 and 75 years old with COVID-19, enrolled during active disease. Here the CDR3 DNA reads TGTGCCAGCTCACTTATACAGGGGGCAGCCTACGAGCAGTACTTC. Translated: CASSLIQGAAYEQYF.